The 5 T cell receptor beta chains given below trace back to one sample, sequenced in a study of Graves' ophthalmopathy and Graves' hyperthyroidism. The study amplified TCR beta CDR3 regions using RNA transcripts. The authors performed first-round RT-PCR with HTBI primers and then a second-round multiplex PCR. TCRdb independently ran MiXCR on the multiplex PCR reads; one entry per CDR3 protein. This table holds 200,000 to 300,000 distinct CDR3 sequences, approximately 42% found once. The sequenced sample consisted of peripheral blood. The receptors were gathered from an adult man with Graves' ophthalmopathy.

The genes are TRBV4-1 and TRBJ2-7; tentative D call: TRBD1 (5 bases). Germline CDR1 and CDR2: MGHRA and YSYEKL. CDR3 length: 13 amino acids. V dropped 5 bases and J dropped 2 bases, with 10 bases sitting between them. The CDR3 DNA sequence: TGCGCCAGCAGCGAAAGACAGACCTACGAGCAGTACTTC. The encoded protein is CASSERQTYEQYF.

This sequence joins TRBV5-5 and TRBJ2-7, with TRBD2 identical over 8 bases. In germline, CDR1 is SGHKS, CDR2 YYEKEE (reference sequence). Germline trimming cut 3 bases from V and 3 bases from J; bases unmatched to any gene: 5. The length of the CDR3 is 14 residues. The CDR3 bases are TGTGCCAGCAGCTATAGCGGGAAGCGCTACGAGCAGTACTTC. Its protein product is CASSYSGKRYEQYF.

This chain joins TRBV20-1 and TRBJ2-5; TRBD2 might be the D (5 bases). The CDR3 contains 13 residues. V lost 6 bases and J 1 base, leaving 12 bases between the germline ends. Per the germline V gene, CDR1 is DFQATT and CDR2 is SNEGSKA (reference sequence). The chain's CDR3 is CSAATGGQETQYF. The CDR3 DNA sequence: TGCAGTGCCGCAACTGGAGGCCAAGAGACCCAGTACTTC.

This clonotype was seen a few times. The CDR3 sequence is CASSGWDRDSYEQYF. CDR3 DNA: TGTGCCAGCAGCGGTTGGGACAGGGACTCCTACGAGCAGTACTTC. The chain links TRBV6-5 to TRBJ2-7; 9 nucleotides agree with TRBD1. With 6 bases clipped from V and 0 bases from J, the junction kept 6 bases outside the gene matches. The CDR3 runs to 15 residues. Germline V lookup: CDR1 MNHEY, CDR2 SVGAGI.

The V gene is TRBV7-9, the J gene TRBJ2-3; 10 nucleotides line up with TRBD2. The trim removed 1 base at V and 2 bases at J, leaving 3 bases unmatched. The germline V gene encodes CDR1 SEHNR and CDR2 FQNEAQ (reference sequence). The CDR3 runs to 16 residues. CDR3 nucleotide sequence: TGTGCCAGCAGCTTAGGGACTAGCGGACTCACAGATACGCAGTATTTT. It translates to CASSLGTSGLTDTQYF.